The 30 T cell receptor beta chains below come from one sample, sequenced in a study of OX40 agonist ivuxolimab in advanced cancers. Library preparation used the immunoSEQ multiplex PCR assay. The source is immuneACCESS, and TCRdb retained only in-frame sequences with V and J called. Part of the clones is not carried over; for the studies checked, unresolved V genes explain less than half of this, and the remainder is unexplained. In this sample the table shows tens of thousands of clones, roughly three quarters of which occur a single time. The top ten clonotypes cover approximately 5.3% of the sample. This material consisted of CD4+ or CD8+ T cells sorted from blood, taken in a trial of the OX40 agonist ivuxolimab. The receptor source for this set is an adult with an advanced solid tumor such as melanoma, head and neck, liver or kidney cancer.

The chain employs TRBV11-2 and TRBJ2-5, with 7 bases aligning to TRBD2. The CDR3 length is 14 residues. J gave up 4 bases and V 3 bases, and 5 bases lay outside the gene matches. Germline V gene lookup returns CDR1 SGHAT and CDR2 FQNNGV. CDR3 residues: CASSFLQRGETQYF. CDR3 sequence (DNA): TGTGCCAGCAGCTTCCTACAGCGGGGAGAGACCCAGTACTTC.

The chain has TRBV7-2 and TRBJ1-2; no reliable D call. The CDR3 runs to 14 residues. Germline loops: CDR1 SGHTA, CDR2 FQGNSA. V gave up 7 bases and J gave up 4 bases, with 16 bases separating them. The chain's CDR3 is CASTSTPRLYGYTF. The CDR3 DNA reads TGTGCCAGCACCTCGACTCCTCGCCTCTATGGCTACACCTTC.

The chain links TRBV10-3 to TRBJ1-5; 7 bases map to TRBD1. Trimming at V came to 4 bases and at J to 3 bases, leaving 3 bases not matched to a gene. Per the germline V gene, CDR1 is ENHRY and CDR2 is SYGVKD. The CDR3 runs to 14 residues. CDR3 coding DNA: TGTGCCATCAGTGCCGGGACAGTCAATCAGCCCCAGCATTTT. Encoded protein: CAISAGTVNQPQHF.

This clone showed up just once. The chain carries TRBV7-9 and TRBJ2-5; TRBD1 matches at 7 bases. J was trimmed by 2 bases and V by 2 bases; bases with no gene match: 11. Per the germline V gene, CDR1 is SEHNR and CDR2 is FQNEAQ (reference sequence). The CDR3 totals 17 residues. CDR3 sequence reads: CASSLPPTGLRQETQYF. CDR3 nucleotide sequence: TGTGCCAGCAGCTTACCCCCGACAGGGCTGCGGCAAGAGACCCAGTACTTC.

This rearrangement joins TRBV6-5 to TRBJ1-2; D call uncertain. Per germline, CDR1 MNHEY and CDR2 SVGAGI. The CDR3 totals 15 residues. V was trimmed by 7 bases and J by 0 bases, leaving 15 bases between them. The CDR3 DNA reads TGTGCCAGCACCCGCCAACCCGGATCTAACTATGGCTACACCTTC. Translated: CASTRQPGSNYGYTF.

The rearrangement uses TRBV7-6 and TRBJ1-5, with D uncertain. Germline V lookup: CDR1 SGHVS, CDR2 FNYEAQ. The CDR3 loop spans 15 amino acids. V was cut by 1 base and J by 4 bases, with 11 bases left in between. CDR3 sequence (DNA): TGTGCCAGCAGCTTAGAGGAGGGCTTTAATCAGCCCCAGCATTTT. Translating gives CASSLEEGFNQPQHF.

The rearrangement joins TRBV21-1 to TRBJ2-7. TRBV21-1 is marked as a pseudogene. CDR3 length: 15 residues. CDR3 region: CASSKEDKRPYEQYF. The DNA of the CDR3 is TGTGCCAGCAGCAAGGAGGACAAGAGGCCCTACGAGCAGTACTTC.

CDR3: CASSLPPNYGYTF. The CDR3 DNA reads TGTGCCAGCAGCCTACCGCCCAACTATGGCTACACCTTC. The chain employs TRBV7-9 and TRBJ1-2; D remains ambiguous. V was shortened by 5 bases and J by 2 bases, with 9 bases between the two germline ends. The length of the CDR3 is 13 residues. Per germline, CDR1 SEHNR and CDR2 FQNEAQ (reference sequence).

The rearrangement joins TRBV10-2 to TRBJ2-2; 8 bases are a match to TRBD1. Germline-derived CDR1 and CDR2 are WSHSY and SAAADI. The CDR3 is 14 residues long. With V trimmed by 6 bases and J by 4 bases, 4 bases remained unmatched. CDR3 residues: CASRGDRLTGELFF. The CDR3 DNA sequence: TGCGCCAGCAGGGGGGACAGGCTCACCGGGGAGCTGTTTTTT.

This clone showed up just a few times. The gene calls are TRBV5-1 and TRBJ2-7; D could derive from TRBD1 or TRBD2 (6 bases each). Trimming pared 2 bases from V and 4 bases from J, leaving 16 bases between. The CDR3 extends over 15 amino acids. The germline gives CDR1 SGHRS, CDR2 YFSETQ. The CDR3 is CASSLSGGRHYEQYF. Here the CDR3 DNA reads TGCGCCAGCAGCTTATCCGGGGGCCGTCATTACGAGCAGTACTTC.

J is TRBJ2-2 and V is TRBV5-6; tentatively, D is TRBD1 (6 bases). From germline, CDR1 is SGHDT and CDR2 YYEEEE. V was cut by 3 bases and J by 0 bases, with 18 bases left in between. The CDR3 runs to 18 residues. CDR3 sequence reads: CASSSLTGAYSNTGELFF. The CDR3 DNA reads TGTGCCAGCAGCTCCTTGACAGGTGCCTATTCGAACACCGGGGAGCTGTTTTTT.

This clone has only one observation. The chain employs TRBV21-1 and TRBJ2-7. TRBV21-1 is labeled a pseudogene. This CDR3 comprises 12 residues. The CDR3 nucleotides read TGTGCCAGCATCAGGAGACCTTACGAGCAGTACTTC. Protein product: CASIRRPYEQYF.

This chain links TRBV19 with TRBJ1-2, with D uncertain. V was clipped by 3 bases and J by 5 bases, with 7 bases between them. Per the germline V gene, CDR1 is LNHDA and CDR2 is SQIVND (reference sequence). CDR3 length equals 12 residues. CDR3 sequence: CASSMMQYGYTF. The CDR3 bases are TGTGCCAGTAGTATGATGCAGTATGGCTACACCTTC.

The chain combines TRBV5-1 with TRBJ1-6, with D unresolved. V was shortened by 0 bases and J by 7 bases, with 8 bases between the two germline ends. CDR1 is SGHRS, CDR2 YFSETQ, per germline. The CDR3 totals 14 residues. This CDR3 reads CASSLDSTNSPLHF. The CDR3 region has the DNA TGCGCCAGCAGCTTGGACAGCACAAATTCACCCCTCCACTTT.

V gene TRBV5-5 combines with J gene TRBJ2-7; D is perhaps TRBD1 or TRBD2 (5 bases each). Germline CDR1 SGHKS, CDR2 YYEKEE (reference sequence). The length of the CDR3 is 16 residues. Trimming removed 1 base at V and 0 bases at J, with 14 bases between. In nucleotides, the CDR3 is TGTGCCAGCAGCTTGTACGAGGGGCGCGTCTCCTACGAGCAGTACTTC. Protein product: CASSLYEGRVSYEQYF.

This sequence joins TRBV15 and TRBJ2-7; D tentatively reads TRBD1 or TRBD2 (5 bases each). The CDR3 is made up of 15 amino acids. Germline assignment: CDR1 LNHNV and CDR2 YYDKDF (reference sequence). The V and J ends lost 0 bases and 5 bases respectively, with 14 bases between them. CDR3 in amino acids: CATSRDPGPADEQYF. The CDR3 nucleotides read TGTGCCACCAGCAGAGATCCGGGACCGGCTGACGAGCAGTACTTC.

The chain is built from TRBV9 and TRBJ2-6, with D perhaps matching TRBD1 (6 bases). Trimming removed 3 bases at V and 0 bases at J, with 13 bases between. This CDR3 spans 17 amino acids. Germline CDR1 SGDLS, CDR2 YYNGEE. The CDR3 loop reads CASSGPTGPSGANVLTF. The CDR3, as DNA: TGTGCCAGCAGCGGACCCACAGGGCCCTCTGGGGCCAACGTCCTGACTTTC.

The V and J genes are TRBV5-1 and TRBJ2-5; TRBD2 aligns across 11 bases. Germline loops: CDR1 SGHRS, CDR2 YFSETQ. The CDR3 spans 14 residues. V lost 4 bases to trimming and J lost 5 bases; unmatched junction nucleotides: 4. CDR3 sequence: CASSLSGGVETQYF. In DNA form, the CDR3 reads TGCGCCAGCAGCCTTAGCGGGGGGGTTGAGACCCAGTACTTC.

This clone was counted between two and nine times. The chain uses TRBV6-1 and TRBJ1-5; D is possibly TRBD1 (5 bases). This CDR3 is built from 14 residues. Between the trimmed V and J ends, which lost 2 bases and 4 bases, there was a span of 9 bases. Germline assignment: CDR1 MNHNS and CDR2 SASEGT. The CDR3 protein is CASSESGLNQPQHF. The CDR3 region has the DNA TGTGCCAGCAGTGAATCAGGGTTGAATCAGCCCCAGCATTTT.

In this sample, this clone turned up a few times. This chain joins TRBV5-4 and TRBJ2-5; no reliable D call. CDR1 is SGHNT and CDR2 is YYREEE in the germline V gene (reference sequence). Trimming pared 3 bases from V and 4 bases from J, leaving 10 bases between. The CDR3 extends over 13 amino acids. The CDR3 loop reads CASSSPQVETQYF. The CDR3 nucleotides read TGTGCCAGCAGCTCACCCCAGGTAGAGACCCAGTACTTC. The variable domain in full, completed from reference TRBV5-4 and TRBJ2-5, reads ETGVTQSPTHLIKTRGQQVTLRCSSQSGHNTVSWYQQALGQGPQFIFQYYREEENGRGNFPPRFSGLQFPNYSSELNVNALELDDSALYLCASSSPQVETQYFGPGTRLLVL.

This sequence joins TRBV29-1 and TRBJ2-2; weak D call: TRBD2 (5 bases). The CDR3 length is 17 residues. Germline assignment: CDR1 SQVTM and CDR2 ANQGSEA. V gave up 3 bases and J gave up 0 bases, with 17 bases separating them. Written as DNA, the CDR3 is TGCAGCGTTGATTCCGGGCTAGCAGCAACGAACACCGGGGAGCTGTTTTTT. This codes for CSVDSGLAATNTGELFF.

A word on this clone: Compared with germline, one end of the junction differs, possibly owing to a read error. The V and J genes are TRBV30 and TRBJ1-3, with a weak D call TRBD1 (6 bases). CDR1 is GTSNPN and CDR2 is SVGIG in the germline V gene (reference sequence). CDR3 length: 13 residues. The chain's CDR3 is CARSSTGIYTIYF. The CDR3 nucleotides read TGTGCCCGGAGTTCCACAGGGATTTACACCATATATTTT.

The rearrangement links TRBV29-1 to TRBJ1-1; TRBD1 is a possible D gene (5 bases). CDR3 size: 13 residues. V lost 5 bases to trimming and J lost 2 bases, with 12 bases between them. From germline, CDR1 is SQVTM and CDR2 ANQGSEA. The CDR3 region is CSVTDTRNTEAFF. The CDR3 DNA follows: TGCAGCGTTACGGACACGCGAAACACTGAAGCTTTCTTT.

This clone showed up just once. The rearrangement joins TRBV19 to TRBJ1-6; maybe TRBD1 (6 bases). Germline V gives CDR1 LNHDA, CDR2 SQIVND (reference sequence). V lost 1 base, J lost 9 bases, and 13 bases lay in between. This CDR3 has 15 residues. CDR3 amino acids: CASSIAPGVISPLHF. In DNA, the CDR3 is TGTGCCAGTAGTATAGCTCCAGGGGTAATTTCACCCCTCCACTTT.

The chain uses TRBV12-5 and TRBJ1-1; D call uncertain. V lost 4 bases, J lost 4 bases, and 16 bases lay in between. Germline loops: CDR1 LGHNT, CDR2 FRNRAP. The CDR3 totals 15 residues. The CDR3, as DNA: TGTGCTAGTGGTTGGGTGGGCGGCGTTGGCACTGAAGCTTTCTTT. Translating gives CASGWVGGVGTEAFF.

The chain employs TRBV19 and TRBJ2-1; 8 bases line up with TRBD1. CDR3 length equals 16 residues. V lost 7 bases and J lost 7; bases outside the gene matches: 15. CDR1 and CDR2 (germline): LNHDA, SQIVND (reference sequence). The CDR3 reads CASNPSRTGIGNEQFF. The CDR3, as DNA: TGTGCCAGTAACCCCTCCAGGACAGGGATCGGAAATGAGCAGTTCTTC.

This clone was detected only a few times. V and J are TRBV27 and TRBJ2-7, with TRBD1 matching 9 bases. Germline-derived CDR1 and CDR2 are MNHEY and SMNVEV (reference sequence). This CDR3 comprises 16 residues. The J segment lost 4 bases and the V segment lost 0 bases, leaving 7 bases of the junction unmatched. The CDR3 DNA follows: TGTGCCAGCAGTTTATCGGGGACAGGGAGCATGTACGAGCAGTACTTC. Translation: CASSLSGTGSMYEQYF.

This clone was counted a single time. V and J are TRBV5-1 and TRBJ2-1; 14 bases map to TRBD2. Per the germline V gene, CDR1 is SGHRS and CDR2 is YFSETQ. There are 15 residues in the CDR3. The V gene end was trimmed by 4 bases and the J gene end by 7 bases; junction bases not matched to a gene: 4. This chain's CDR3 is CASSTGLAGDNEQFF. Here the CDR3 DNA reads TGCGCCAGCAGCACGGGACTAGCGGGAGATAATGAGCAGTTCTTC.

This clone showed up just once. This chain joins TRBV6-5 and TRBJ2-5; TRBD2 is a possible D gene (6 bases). CDR1 is MNHEY and CDR2 is SVGAGI in the germline V gene. With 0 bases removed from V and 4 bases from J, the gap between germline ends came to 12 bases. The length of the CDR3 is 15 residues. Here the CDR3 reads CASSYSQGGSETQYF. The CDR3 DNA is TGTGCCAGCAGTTACTCTCAGGGAGGATCAGAGACCCAGTACTTC.

The chain employs TRBV28 and TRBJ1-5, with D possibly TRBD1 on 6 matching bases. Germline assignment: CDR1 MDHEN and CDR2 SYDVKM. V was cut by 4 bases and J by 6 bases, with 13 bases left in between. This CDR3 contains 14 residues. The CDR3 DNA reads TGTGCCAGCAGTTACAGGGAGCCGGGTCAGCCCCAGCATTTT. Its protein product is CASSYREPGQPQHF.